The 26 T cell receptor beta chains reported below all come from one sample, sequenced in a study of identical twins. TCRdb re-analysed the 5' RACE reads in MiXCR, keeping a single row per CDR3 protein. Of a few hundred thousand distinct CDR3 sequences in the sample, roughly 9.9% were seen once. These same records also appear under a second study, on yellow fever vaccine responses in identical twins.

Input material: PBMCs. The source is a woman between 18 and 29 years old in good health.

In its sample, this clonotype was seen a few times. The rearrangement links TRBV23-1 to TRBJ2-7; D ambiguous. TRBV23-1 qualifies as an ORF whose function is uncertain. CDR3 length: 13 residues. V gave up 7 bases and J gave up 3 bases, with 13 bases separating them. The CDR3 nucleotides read TGCGCCAGCATCGGCGGAGAACTCTACGAGCAGTACTTC. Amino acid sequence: CASIGGELYEQYF.

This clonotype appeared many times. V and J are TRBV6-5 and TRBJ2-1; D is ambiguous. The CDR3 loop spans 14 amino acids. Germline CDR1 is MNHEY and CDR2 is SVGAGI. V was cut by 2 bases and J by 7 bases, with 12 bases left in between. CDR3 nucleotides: TGTGCCAGCAGTTACACCAGTCTAGGTAATGAGCAGTTCTTC. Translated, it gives CASSYTSLGNEQFF.

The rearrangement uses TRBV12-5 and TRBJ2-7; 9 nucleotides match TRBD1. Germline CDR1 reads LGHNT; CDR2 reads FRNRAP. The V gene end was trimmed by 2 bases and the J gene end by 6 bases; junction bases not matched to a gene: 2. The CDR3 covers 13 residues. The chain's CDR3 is CASGLQQGAEQYF. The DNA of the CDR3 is TGTGCTAGTGGTTTGCAACAGGGGGCCGAGCAGTACTTC.

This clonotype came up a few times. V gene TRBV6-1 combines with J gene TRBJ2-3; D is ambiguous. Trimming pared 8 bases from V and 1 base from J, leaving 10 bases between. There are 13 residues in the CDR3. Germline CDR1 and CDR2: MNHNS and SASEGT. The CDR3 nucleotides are TGTGCCAGCCGGACCTGGGGCACAGATACGCAGTATTTT. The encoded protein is CASRTWGTDTQYF.

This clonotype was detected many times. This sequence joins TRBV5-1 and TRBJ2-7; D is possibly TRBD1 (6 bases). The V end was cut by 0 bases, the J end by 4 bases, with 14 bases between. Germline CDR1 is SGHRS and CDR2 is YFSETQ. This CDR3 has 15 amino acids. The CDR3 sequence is CASSLGGTSQYEQYF. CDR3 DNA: TGCGCCAGCAGCTTGGGAGGGACATCACAGTACGAGCAGTACTTC.

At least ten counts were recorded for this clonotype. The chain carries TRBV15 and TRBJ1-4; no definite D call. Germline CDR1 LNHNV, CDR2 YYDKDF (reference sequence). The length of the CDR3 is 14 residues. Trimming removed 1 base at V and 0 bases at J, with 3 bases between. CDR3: CATSRGSTNEKLFF. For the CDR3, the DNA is TGTGCCACCAGCAGAGGTTCAACTAATGAAAAACTGTTTTTT.

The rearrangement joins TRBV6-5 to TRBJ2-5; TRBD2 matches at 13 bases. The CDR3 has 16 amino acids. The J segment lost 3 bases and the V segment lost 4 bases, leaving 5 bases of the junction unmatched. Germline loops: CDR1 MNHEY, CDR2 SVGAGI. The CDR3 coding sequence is TGTGCCAGCAGTTTCCCGGGGACTAGCGGGGAAGAGACCCAGTACTTC. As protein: CASSFPGTSGEETQYF.

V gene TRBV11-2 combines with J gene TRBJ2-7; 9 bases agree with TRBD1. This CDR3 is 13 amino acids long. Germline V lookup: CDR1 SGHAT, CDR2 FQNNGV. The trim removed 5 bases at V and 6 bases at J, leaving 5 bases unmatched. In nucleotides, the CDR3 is TGTGCCAGCAGCAACGGGACAGGGTTCGAGCAGTACTTC. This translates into CASSNGTGFEQYF.

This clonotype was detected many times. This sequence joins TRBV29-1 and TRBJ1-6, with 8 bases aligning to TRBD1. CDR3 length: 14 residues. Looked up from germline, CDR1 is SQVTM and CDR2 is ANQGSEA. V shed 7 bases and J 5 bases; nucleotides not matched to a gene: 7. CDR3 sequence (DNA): TGCAGCGCCCGACAGGGGAATGATAATTCACCCCTCCACTTT. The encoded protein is CSARQGNDNSPLHF.

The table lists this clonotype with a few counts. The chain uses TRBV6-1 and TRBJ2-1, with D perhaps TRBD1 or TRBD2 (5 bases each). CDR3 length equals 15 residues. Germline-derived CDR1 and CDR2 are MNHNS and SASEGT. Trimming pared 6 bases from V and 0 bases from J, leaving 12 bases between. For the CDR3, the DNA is TGTGCCAGCAGATGGGACCTTCGCTCCTACAATGAGCAGTTCTTC. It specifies CASRWDLRSYNEQFF.

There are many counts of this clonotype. CDR3: CASSATGNTGELFF. The CDR3 DNA reads as TGCGCCAGCAGCGCGACAGGGAACACCGGGGAGCTGTTTTTT. The V and J genes are TRBV5-1 and TRBJ2-2; a possible D gene is TRBD1 (6 bases). The CDR3 consists of 14 residues. Trimming removed 4 bases at V and 1 base at J, with 8 bases between. Germline CDR1 and CDR2: SGHRS and YFSETQ.

The DNA of the CDR3 is TGTGCCATAAAAATGGCCCCCCCAGGCGTCTCCTACAATGAGCAGTTCTTC. Protein: CAIKMAPPGVSYNEQFF. The chain joins TRBV19 to TRBJ2-1; no firm D call. The CDR3 covers 17 residues. V shed 10 bases and J shed 0 bases, with 22 bases lying between them. Germline CDR1 LNHDA, CDR2 SQIVND (reference sequence).

DNA of the CDR3: TGTGCCAGCAGCGTCGGGACAGCTAATTCACCCCTCCACTTT. Amino acids: CASSVGTANSPLHF. The V call is TRBV7-2, the J call TRBJ1-6; 7 bases line up with TRBD1. Germline CDR1 reads SGHTA; CDR2 reads FQGNSA. Trimming removed 5 bases from V and 6 bases from J; junction bases left unmatched: 4. There are 14 residues in the CDR3.

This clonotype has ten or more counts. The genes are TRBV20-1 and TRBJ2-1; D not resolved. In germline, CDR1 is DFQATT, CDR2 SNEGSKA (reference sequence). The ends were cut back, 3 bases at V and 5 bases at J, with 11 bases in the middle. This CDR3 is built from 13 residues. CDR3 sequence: CSARDRVDNEQFF. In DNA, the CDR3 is TGCAGTGCTAGGGACCGGGTTGACAATGAGCAGTTCTTC.

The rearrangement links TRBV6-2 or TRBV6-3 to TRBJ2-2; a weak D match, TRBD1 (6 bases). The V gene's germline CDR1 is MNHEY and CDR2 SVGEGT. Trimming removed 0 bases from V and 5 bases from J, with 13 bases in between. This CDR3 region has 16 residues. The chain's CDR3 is CASSYSKTQGTGELFF. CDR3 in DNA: TGTGCCAGCAGTTACTCGAAGACCCAGGGGACCGGGGAGCTGTTTTTT.

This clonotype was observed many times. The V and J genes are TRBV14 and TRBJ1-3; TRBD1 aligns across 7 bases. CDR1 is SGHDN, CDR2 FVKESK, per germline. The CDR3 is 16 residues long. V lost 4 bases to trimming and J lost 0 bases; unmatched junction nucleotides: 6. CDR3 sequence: CASSPRDRDSGNTIYF. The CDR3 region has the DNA TGTGCCAGCAGCCCCCGGGACAGAGACTCTGGAAACACCATATATTTT. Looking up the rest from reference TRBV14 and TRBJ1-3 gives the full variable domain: EAGVTQFPSHSVIEKGQTVTLRCDPISGHDNLYWYRRVMGKEIKFLLHFVKESKQDESGMPNNRFLAERTGGTYSTLKVQPAELEDSGVYFCASSPRDRDSGNTIYFGEGSWLTVV.

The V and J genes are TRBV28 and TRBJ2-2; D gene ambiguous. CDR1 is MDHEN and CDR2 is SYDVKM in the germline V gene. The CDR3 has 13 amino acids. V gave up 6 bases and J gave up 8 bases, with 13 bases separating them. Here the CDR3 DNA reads TGTGCCAGCAGACCGTACTACGAGGGGGAGCTGTTTTTT. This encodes CASRPYYEGELFF.

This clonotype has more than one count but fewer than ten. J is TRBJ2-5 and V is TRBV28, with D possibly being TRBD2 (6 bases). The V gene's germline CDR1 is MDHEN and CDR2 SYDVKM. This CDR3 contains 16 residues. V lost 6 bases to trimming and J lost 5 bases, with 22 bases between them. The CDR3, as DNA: TGTGCCAGCAGCCTCTCCGGGGACTCCCCGGGGGAGACCCAGTACTTC. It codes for CASSLSGDSPGETQYF. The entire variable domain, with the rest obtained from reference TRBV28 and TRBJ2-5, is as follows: DVKVTQSSRYLVKRTGEKVFLECVQDMDHENMFWYRQDPGLGLRLIYFSYDVKMKEKGDIPEGYSVSREKKERFSLILESASTNQTSMYLCASSLSGDSPGETQYFGPGTRLLVL.

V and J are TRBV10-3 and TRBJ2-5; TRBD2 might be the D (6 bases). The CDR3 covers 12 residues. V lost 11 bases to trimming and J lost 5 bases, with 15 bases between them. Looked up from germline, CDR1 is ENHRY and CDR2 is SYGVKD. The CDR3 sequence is CASTTGEETQYF. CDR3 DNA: TGTGCCTCGACGACGGGGGAGGAGACCCAGTACTTC.

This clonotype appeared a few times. This CDR3 reads CASNPGTGPYNEQFF. The CDR3 DNA reads as TGTGCCAGCAACCCCGGGACAGGTCCCTACAATGAGCAGTTCTTC. The chain couples TRBV27 to TRBJ2-1; 8 bases agree with TRBD1. Trimming cost V 7 bases and J 2 bases; bases outside gene matches: 7. Germline CDR1 is MNHEY and CDR2 is SMNVEV (reference sequence). The CDR3 sequence is 15 residues long.

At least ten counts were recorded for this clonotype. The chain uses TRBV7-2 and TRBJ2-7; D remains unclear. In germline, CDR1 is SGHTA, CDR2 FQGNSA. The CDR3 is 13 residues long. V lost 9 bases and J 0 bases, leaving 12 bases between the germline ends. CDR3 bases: TGTGCCAGTTCTCGGGCAACCTCCTACGAGCAGTACTTC. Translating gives CASSRATSYEQYF.

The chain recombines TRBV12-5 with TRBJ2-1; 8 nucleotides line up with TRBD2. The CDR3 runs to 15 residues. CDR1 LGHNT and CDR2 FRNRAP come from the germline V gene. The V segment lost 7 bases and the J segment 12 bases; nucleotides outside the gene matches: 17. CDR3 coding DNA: TGTGCTAGTGCCCTGAGCGGGAGTGGGGCCTTAGGGCAGTTCTTC. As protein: CASALSGSGALGQFF.

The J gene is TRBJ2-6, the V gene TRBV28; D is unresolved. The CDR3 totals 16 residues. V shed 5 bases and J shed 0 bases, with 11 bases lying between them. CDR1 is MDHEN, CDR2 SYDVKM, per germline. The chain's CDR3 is CASSPLVPSGANVLTF. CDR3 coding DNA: TGTGCCAGCAGTCCCCTCGTTCCCTCTGGGGCCAACGTCCTGACTTTC.

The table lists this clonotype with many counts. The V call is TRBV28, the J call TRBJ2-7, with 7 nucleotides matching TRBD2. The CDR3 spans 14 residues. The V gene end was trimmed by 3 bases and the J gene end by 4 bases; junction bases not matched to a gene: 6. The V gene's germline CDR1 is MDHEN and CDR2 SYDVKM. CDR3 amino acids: CASSLGEGLYEQYF. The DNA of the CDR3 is TGTGCCAGCAGTTTGGGGGAGGGCCTATACGAGCAGTACTTC. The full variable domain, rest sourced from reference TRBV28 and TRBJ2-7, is DVKVTQSSRYLVKRTGEKVFLECVQDMDHENMFWYRQDPGLGLRLIYFSYDVKMKEKGDIPEGYSVSREKKERFSLILESASTNQTSMYLCASSLGEGLYEQYFGPGTRLTVT.

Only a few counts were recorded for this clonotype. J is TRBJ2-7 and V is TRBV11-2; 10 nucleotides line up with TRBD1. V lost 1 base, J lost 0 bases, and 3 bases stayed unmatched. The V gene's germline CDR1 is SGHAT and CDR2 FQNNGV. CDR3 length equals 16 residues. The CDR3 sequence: CASSLVGQGPSYEQYF. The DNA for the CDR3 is TGTGCCAGCAGCTTAGTGGGACAGGGGCCCTCCTACGAGCAGTACTTC.

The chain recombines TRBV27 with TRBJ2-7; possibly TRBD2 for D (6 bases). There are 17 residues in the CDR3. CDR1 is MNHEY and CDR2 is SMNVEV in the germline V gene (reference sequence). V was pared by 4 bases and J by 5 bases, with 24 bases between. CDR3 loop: CASSSLTRDGRGNEQYF. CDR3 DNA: TGTGCCAGCAGTTCCCTTACAAGGGACGGGAGAGGGAACGAGCAGTACTTC.